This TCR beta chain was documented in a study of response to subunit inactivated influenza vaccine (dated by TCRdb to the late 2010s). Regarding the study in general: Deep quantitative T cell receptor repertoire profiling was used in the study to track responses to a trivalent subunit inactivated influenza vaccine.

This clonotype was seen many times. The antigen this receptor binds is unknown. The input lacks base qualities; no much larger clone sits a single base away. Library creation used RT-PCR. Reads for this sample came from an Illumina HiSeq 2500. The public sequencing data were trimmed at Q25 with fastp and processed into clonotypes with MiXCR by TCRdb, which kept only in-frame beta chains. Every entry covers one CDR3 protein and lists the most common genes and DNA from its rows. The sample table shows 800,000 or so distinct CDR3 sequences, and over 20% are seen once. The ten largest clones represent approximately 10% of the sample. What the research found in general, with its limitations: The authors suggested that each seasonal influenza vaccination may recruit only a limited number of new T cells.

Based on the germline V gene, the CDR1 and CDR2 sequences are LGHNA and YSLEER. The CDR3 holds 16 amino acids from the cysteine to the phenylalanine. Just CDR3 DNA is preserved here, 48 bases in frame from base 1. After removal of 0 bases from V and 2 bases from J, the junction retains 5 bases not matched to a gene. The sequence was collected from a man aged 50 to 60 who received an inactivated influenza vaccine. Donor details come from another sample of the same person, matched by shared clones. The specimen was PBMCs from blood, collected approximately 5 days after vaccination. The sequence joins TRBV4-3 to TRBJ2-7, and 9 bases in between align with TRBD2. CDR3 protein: CASSQDTAGGTYEQYF. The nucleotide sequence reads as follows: TGCGCCAGCAGCCAAGACACAGCGGGAGGAACCTACGAGCAGTACTTC.